This T cell receptor (beta chain) was identified in a study of a mutant IDH1 vaccine in newly diagnosed glioma (dated by TCRdb to the early 2020s). A note on the overall study: Vaccination was initiated 4-6 weeks after radiotherapy alone, or concurrently with temozolomide cycles in the chemotherapy-containing groups. Of the 25 to 40 treated patients, about 60% were male and about 40% were female, and the mean age was roughly 40 years. The week-35 safety follow-up was designated visit V12, and the week-47 end of study was designated visit V13. Peripheral blood was collected at six visits: V03 (baseline), V05, V07, V10, V12 and V13. Prior to enrollment, patients had been given standard therapy consisting of radiotherapy alone, temozolomide alone, or radiochemotherapy with temozolomide, with the combination given to most patients. Longitudinal TCRB deep sequencing was done for 20 to 25 treated patients, wherever samples were available for exploratory analyses. The investigation overall reported the following: According to the authors, sample limitations meant that analyses of patient blood samples could not be reproduced. Selection of PBMC samples for TCRB deep sequencing was based on availability. Pseudoprogression appeared unrelated to alterations in the top peripheral T cell clonotypes detected by TCRB sequencing. Immune responses induced by the vaccine were seen in 90% to 95% of patients across multiple MHC alleles.

On this clone itself: What this receptor recognizes is not known. No per-base quality is available; no much larger clone lies one base away.

To prepare the library, the immunoSEQ multiplex PCR assay was applied. The hsTCRB Kit was used according to the manufacturer's protocol to amplify rearranged TCR beta chain sequences. TCRB libraries were sequenced on an Illumina MiSeq. Processing in the source paper ran as follows. The kit vendor's proprietary platform handled demultiplexing, trimming and gene mapping. TCRdb obtained this table from immuneACCESS and retained in-frame rearrangements with V and J assigned. These tables miss some clones; where compared with another copy, unresolved V genes account for less than half of the shortfall, and the remainder is unexplained. The DNA gave D and trimming, while V, J and clone size come from that table. The sample yields about 69,000 clones; about 88% were counted once. The ten largest clones add up to roughly 2% of the sample. CDR1 and CDR2 are drawn from the germline V gene: LGHNA, YNFKEQ. After removal of 5 bases from V and 7 bases from J, the junction retains 6 bases not matched to a gene. The cysteine opens and the phenylalanine closes a CDR3 of 13 amino acids. Left in the record is the CDR3 DNA by itself, 39 bases read in frame from the first base.

The time point label, read with the paper, signifies: week 35, safety follow-up. Every vaccine dose consisted of 300 ug of a 20-mer mutant IDH1 peptide in Montanide, administered subcutaneously together with topical imiquimod. Patients were given eight vaccinations, in weeks 1, 3, 5, 7, 11, 15, 19 and 23, which matched visits V03 through V10. Newly diagnosed WHO grade 3 or 4 IDH1-mutant astrocytomas showing loss of nuclear ATRX were present in the donors. The samples were drawn from NOA16, a multicentre, single-arm, open-label phase I trial in Germany that tested a mutant IDH1 peptide vaccine in humans for the first time. Genomic DNA for TCRB sequencing was isolated from EDTA blood with the DNeasy Blood and Tissue Kit.

The rearranged chain carries TRBV4-2 and TRBJ1-1; TRBD1 matches 8 bases in the middle. The sequencing here drew on PBMCs, taken from a glioma patient whose treatment included an IDH1 peptide vaccine. This sequence originates from a man aged 25 to 45 with glioma. The bases read TGTGCCAGCAGCTTAGGACAGGGTAATGAAGCTTTCTTT. This yields the protein CASSLGQGNEAFF.